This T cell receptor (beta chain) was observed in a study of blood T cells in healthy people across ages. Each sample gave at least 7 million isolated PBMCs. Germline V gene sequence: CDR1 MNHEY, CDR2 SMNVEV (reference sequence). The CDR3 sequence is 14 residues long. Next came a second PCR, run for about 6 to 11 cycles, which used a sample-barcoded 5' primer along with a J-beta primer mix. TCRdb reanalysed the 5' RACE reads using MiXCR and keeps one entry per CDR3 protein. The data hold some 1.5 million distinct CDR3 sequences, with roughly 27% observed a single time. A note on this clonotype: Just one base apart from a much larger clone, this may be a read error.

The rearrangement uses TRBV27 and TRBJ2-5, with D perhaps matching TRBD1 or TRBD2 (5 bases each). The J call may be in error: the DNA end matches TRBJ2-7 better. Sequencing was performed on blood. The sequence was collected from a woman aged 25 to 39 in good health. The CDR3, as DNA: TGTGCCAGCAGACACCCGGGACGGTCCTACGAGCAGTACTTC. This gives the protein CASRHPGRSYEQYF.